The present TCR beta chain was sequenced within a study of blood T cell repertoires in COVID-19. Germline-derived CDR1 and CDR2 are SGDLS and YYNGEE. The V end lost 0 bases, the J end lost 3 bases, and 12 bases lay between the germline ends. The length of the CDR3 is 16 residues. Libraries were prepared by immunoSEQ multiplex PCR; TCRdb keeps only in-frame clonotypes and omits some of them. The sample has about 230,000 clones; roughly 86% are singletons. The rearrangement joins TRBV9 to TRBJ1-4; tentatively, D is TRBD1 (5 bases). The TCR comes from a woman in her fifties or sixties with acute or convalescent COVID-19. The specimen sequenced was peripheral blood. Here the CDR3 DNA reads TGTGCCAGCAGCGTAGGGGTAACAGGACCTAATGAAAAACTGTTTTTT. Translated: CASSVGVTGPNEKLFF.